This T cell receptor beta chain was sequenced during a study of Ad26.COV2.S vaccination and SARS-CoV-2 variants. Study details: Into the muscle, Ad26.COV2.S was dosed once or twice, 56 days apart.

Profiling relied on immunoSEQ multiplex PCR, and the TCRdb table lists in-frame clones only, not all of them. The sample has roughly 500,000 clones, 70% to 90% seen once. The V gene's germline CDR1 is MNHEY and CDR2 SVGEGT. V was shortened by 2 bases and J by 6 bases, with 10 bases between the two germline ends. The length of the CDR3 is 14 residues. Specified treatment: approximately 18 received Ad26.COV2.S at low or high dose, single or two shots; about 5 received placebo; per-sample allocation not given. On day 63 after the first injection, vaccine and placebo recipients gave samples. The sequence was collected from a person aged 18-60 years who received the Ad26.COV2.S COVID-19 vaccine or a placebo. The specimen comprised peripheral blood, sampled in a trial of Ad26.COV2.S vaccine versus placebo. The V call is TRBV6-2 or TRBV6-3, the J call TRBJ2-2; possible D gene TRBD1, 5 bases. The CDR3 sequence is CASSYIQGSGELFF. The CDR3 DNA sequence: TGTGCCAGCAGTTACATTCAGGGATCCGGGGAGCTGTTTTTT.